This TCR beta chain came from a study of T cells after yellow fever vaccination. Looking at the study overall: Some fractions had low cell numbers, and these were prepared with SMART-Seq v4 Ultra Low Input.

This CDR3 is 15 amino acids long. Germline V lookup: CDR1 SGHRS, CDR2 YFSETQ. The ends were cut back, 3 bases at V and 0 bases at J, with 12 bases in the middle. Study-wide results and limits: Compared with primary, the secondary response was weaker and peaked at day 5, not 15. Most primary-vaccination clones recurred post-booster (about 96% CD4, 88% CD8).

Universal primer sites and UMIs were introduced during 5'RACE template-switching synthesis of TCR cDNA. TCRdb ran MiXCR on the 5' RACE reads and lists one entry per CDR3 protein. The repertoire includes under 300,000 distinct CDR3 sequences, less than 8.5% of them detected once, and approximately 0.85% sits in the top ten. About this clonotype: The antigen remains unidentified.

The sequences come from CD4+ T cells sorted from PBMCs, collected 15 days after the yellow fever booster vaccination. The chain joins TRBV5-1 to TRBJ1-1; tentative D call: TRBD1 (5 bases). This receptor was obtained from a man under 40 who received the YFV17D yellow fever vaccine. CDR3 sequence: CASSSQGAMNTEAFF. The CDR3 DNA reads TGCGCCAGCAGCTCCCAGGGTGCCATGAACACTGAAGCTTTCTTT.